The clone carrying this T cell receptor (beta chain) appeared a single time. The assay was immunoSEQ multiplex PCR, and TCRdb's table has in-frame clones only and misses some. The sample lists some 120,000 clones, 70% to 90% seen once, with 1.5% in the top ten. The data are from a study of blood T cell repertoires in COVID-19. The V and J ends lost 7 bases and 5 bases, in that order; junction bases with no gene match: 11. The germline V gene encodes CDR1 MGHDK and CDR2 SYGVNS. The CDR3 has 14 amino acids. This TCR was sampled from a human donor in a cohort sampled during active COVID-19. The genes are TRBV25-1 and TRBJ2-7; TRBD1 matches 7 bases. Sequencing was carried out using peripheral blood. The CDR3 spells CASTSFTGEDEQYF. The CDR3 DNA reads TGTGCCAGCACTTCGTTTACAGGGGAAGACGAGCAGTACTTC.